The TCR beta chain described here comes from a study of T cell repertoires in cytomegalovirus infection. The overall study: Public signatures in TCR beta pointed to CMV infection and matching HLA type.

MiXCR was run by TCRdb on the reads, yielding one entry per CDR3 protein. The sample lists 450,000 to 600,000 distinct CDR3 sequences; around 11% were seen once. Sequenced material: PBMCs. This TCR derives from a human donor in good health (CMV status not recorded). Some clones in this sample may be carry-over from other donors' samples.

In nucleotides, the CDR3 is TGTGCCAGCAGCGGAACGGACAAGCCCTGGAATGAGCAGTTCTTC. Amino acid sequence: CASSGTDKPWNEQFF. V gene TRBV5-6 combines with J gene TRBJ2-1; weak D call: TRBD1 (5 bases). V lost 4 bases and J lost 7, with 18 bases in between. Germline CDR1 is SGHDT and CDR2 is YYEEEE. This CDR3 has 15 residues.